The clone carrying this TCR beta chain was seen many times. The antigen is not known. The data originate from a study of T cells in Graves' hyperthyroidism and ophthalmopathy. Amplified TCR beta CDR3 regions derived from RNA transcripts. The HTBI primer set was used in a first-round RT-PCR of the TCR CDR3. TCRdb reanalysed the multiplex PCR reads using MiXCR and keeps one entry per CDR3 protein. Among 95,000 to 110,000 distinct CDR3 sequences listed, roughly 50% were seen once. Germline lookup yields CDR1 SGHRS and CDR2 YFSETQ. The V end lost 4 bases, the J end lost 3 bases, and 14 bases lay between the germline ends. This CDR3 contains 14 residues. Study-wide results and caveats: Among thyroid clonotypes expanded above 0.001, most also appeared in blood. With a median lead of about six months before onset, the model predicted ophthalmopathy.

If no ophthalmopathy progression occurred within 18 months, Graves' hyperthyroidism was stable. Diagnoses were made from clinical symptoms, serum measures (thyroxine and TRAb), thyroid ultrasound and orbital computed tomography. This sequence originates from a man in his forties or fifties with Graves' hyperthyroidism. Sequenced input: blood. The J gene is TRBJ2-7, the V gene TRBV5-1, with D maybe TRBD1 (5 bases). CDR3 amino acids: CASSRASGFYEQYF. In nucleotides, the CDR3 is TGCGCCAGCAGCCGGGCGTCAGGGTTCTACGAGCAGTACTTC.